Listed below are T cell receptor beta chains from one sample, sequenced in a study of identifying expanded T cells in peripheral blood. Measured with immunoSEQ multiplex PCR; TCRdb has only the in-frame clones, and not every one. The sample records about 94,000 clones, roughly 87% being singletons. Material for sequencing was blood. These TCRs come from a person between 18 and 75 years old in good health. The CDR3 runs from the conserved cysteine through the conserved F or W. Each record gives: CDR3 protein, CDR3 DNA, V gene, J gene, D gene. A D gene is named only where the DNA matches it firmly.

CDR3 protein: CASSFGRGLSTDTQYF; CDR3 DNA: TGTGCCAGCAGCTTTGGAAGGGGGCTAAGCACAGATACGCAGTATTTT; V gene: TRBV12-1; J gene: TRBJ2-3; D gene: -
CDR3 protein: CASSSKDGPYGYTF; CDR3 DNA: TGTGCCAGTAGTAGTAAGGACGGGCCCTATGGCTACACCTTC; V gene: TRBV19; J gene: TRBJ1-2; D gene: -
CDR3 protein: CASSLSGTGHEQYF; CDR3 DNA: TGTGCCAGCAGCTTGTCCGGGACAGGGCACGAGCAGTACTTC; V gene: TRBV5-5; J gene: TRBJ2-7; D gene: TRBD1
CDR3 protein: CASTMGLGGFSEQYF; CDR3 DNA: TGTGCCAGCACCATGGGGCTTGGGGGTTTTAGCGAGCAGTACTTC; V gene: TRBV2; J gene: TRBJ2-7; D gene: -
CDR3 protein: CASRPTPNTGELFF; CDR3 DNA: TGTGCCAGCAGGCCCACCCCGAACACCGGGGAGCTGTTTTTT; V gene: TRBV6-4; J gene: TRBJ2-2; D gene: -
CDR3 protein: CASSQGGTNTGELFF; CDR3 DNA: TGCGCCAGCAGCCAGGGGGGTACGAACACCGGGGAGCTGTTTTTT; V gene: TRBV4-1; J gene: TRBJ2-2; D gene: -
CDR3 protein: CASSTLTTPRNEQYF; CDR3 DNA: TGTGCCAGCAGCACCTTGACTACCCCTCGCAACGAGCAGTACTTC; V gene: TRBV7-2; J gene: TRBJ2-7; D gene: -
CDR3 protein: CAYKEGSGNQPQHF; CDR3 DNA: TGTGCCTACAAGGAAGGATCTGGCAATCAGCCCCAGCATTTT; V gene: TRBV30; J gene: TRBJ1-5; D gene: -
CDR3 protein: CASRLGQGNQPQHF; CDR3 DNA: TGTGCCAGTCGGCTCGGACAGGGGAATCAGCCCCAGCATTTT; V gene: TRBV19; J gene: TRBJ1-5; D gene: TRBD1
CDR3 protein: CASSPGQSYGYTF; CDR3 DNA: TGTGCCAGCAGCCCGGGACAGAGCTATGGCTACACCTTC; V gene: TRBV7-8; J gene: TRBJ1-2; D gene: TRBD1
CDR3 protein: CAWSKPGMNTGELFF; CDR3 DNA: TGTGCCTGGAGTAAACCGGGTATGAACACCGGGGAGCTGTTTTTT; V gene: TRBV30; J gene: TRBJ2-2; D gene: -
CDR3 protein: CASSIGQAEAFF; CDR3 DNA: TGTGCCAGTAGTATTGGGCAAGCTGAAGCTTTCTTT; V gene: TRBV19; J gene: TRBJ1-1; D gene: -
CDR3 protein: CASSEQGATNYGYTF; CDR3 DNA: TGCGCCAGCAGCGAACAGGGGGCAACTAACTATGGCTACACCTTC; V gene: TRBV5-1; J gene: TRBJ1-2; D gene: TRBD1
CDR3 protein: CASSEQRIAFF; CDR3 DNA: TGCGCCAGCAGTGAACAACGTATAGCTTTCTTT; V gene: TRBV10-2; J gene: TRBJ1-1; D gene: -
CDR3 protein: CASSLAIPRSGRGAEAFF; CDR3 DNA: TGTGCCAGCAGCTTAGCAATCCCGCGATCCGGGAGGGGGGCTGAAGCTTTCTTT; V gene: TRBV7-2; J gene: TRBJ1-1; D gene: -
CDR3 protein: CASSSTWTGMRNTIYF; CDR3 DNA: TGTGCCAGCAGTTCAACCTGGACAGGGATGAGAAACACCATATATTTT; V gene: TRBV28; J gene: TRBJ1-3; D gene: TRBD1
CDR3 protein: CASSGQGNTEAFF; CDR3 DNA: TGTGCCAGCAGCGGACAGGGCAACACTGAAGCTTTCTTT; V gene: TRBV9; J gene: TRBJ1-1; D gene: TRBD1
CDR3 protein: CASSFVQGVHNEQFF; CDR3 DNA: TGCGCCAGCAGCTTTGTACAAGGGGTCCACAATGAGCAGTTCTTC; V gene: TRBV5-1; J gene: TRBJ2-1; D gene: -
CDR3 protein: CASSGYQDPANTGELFF; CDR3 DNA: TGTGCCAGCAGCGGTTATCAGGACCCCGCGAACACCGGGGAGCTGTTTTTT; V gene: TRBV9; J gene: TRBJ2-2; D gene: -
CDR3 protein: CASIGQGDSGELFF; CDR3 DNA: TGTGCCTCCATAGGACAGGGGGACTCCGGGGAGCTGTTTTTT; V gene: TRBV30; J gene: TRBJ2-2; D gene: TRBD1
CDR3 protein: CASSWSRPTGEGYEQYF; CDR3 DNA: TGTGCCAGCAGTTGGAGCCGACCGACAGGGGAAGGGTACGAGCAGTACTTC; V gene: TRBV7-9; J gene: TRBJ2-7; D gene: TRBD1
CDR3 protein: CAWSEAGSPYYGYTF; CDR3 DNA: TGTGCCTGGAGCGAAGCGGGCTCGCCGTACTATGGCTACACCTTC; V gene: TRBV30; J gene: TRBJ1-2; D gene: -